A single TCR beta chain is shown here with its context. Its antigen is not yet known. Base-call qualities are not available, and no considerably larger clone is one nucleotide away. The data were taken from a study of CD8 T cells in Susac syndrome (dated by TCRdb to about 2019). About the investigation overall: Repertoire sequencing was used to test whether CD8+ T cell activation and differentiation in Susac syndrome was antigen driven. CD8+ T cell repertoire clonality was compared between over 9 healthy donors, approximately 14 Susac syndrome patients and 15 multiple sclerosis patients.

From the germline V gene, CDR1 is MGHRA and CDR2 is YSYEKL. The CDR3 numbers 15 residues from cysteine through phenylalanine. The sequence is cut down to CDR3 DNA, 45 bases in frame from base 1. The germline V end is reduced by 3 bases and the J end by 5 bases; junction bases left unmatched: 10. Peripheral blood CD8+ and CD4+ T cells from healthy donors, Susac syndrome patients and multiple sclerosis patients were profiled by high-throughput TCR beta sequencing. The multiple sclerosis controls were treatment-naive patients whose relapsing-remitting disease, either stable or active, fulfilled the revised McDonald criteria. CD8+ TEMRA cells were enriched by FACS, while bulk CD8+ and CD4+ T cells were purified by magnetic negative isolation. Blood was collected in EDTA tubes and processed within 24 hours, with PBMCs isolated through density gradient centrifugation. PBMCs destined for TCR sequencing were cryopreserved in liquid nitrogen and later thawed in a 37 °C water bath. The sorted or isolated CD4+, CD8+ and CD8+ TEMRA cells had a purity of 90% or higher.

The study at large found these results: The number of individuals in the TCR sequencing and HLA analysis was recognized as being relatively small.

RNA was extracted using the RNeasy kit, and roughly 0.5 to 1 ug of the RNA was reverse transcribed with random hexamers. TCR beta CDR3 regions were amplified with the immunoSEQ multiplex PCR assay covering 54 Vbeta and 13 Jbeta segments. To correct PCR amplification bias, a synthetic template baseline was used for both primer optimization and computational correction. The authors' pipeline ran thus. Only productive sequences were kept, with reads annotated to V, D and J genes according to IMGT and analyzed in immunoSEQ Analyzer. Clonality was computed as one minus Shannon entropy normalized by log2 of the number of productive unique sequences. Public and private clones were assessed among the 100 most prevalent clones of each patient and control. Clones were defined as Susac-specific when absent from the healthy and MS cohorts, from approximately 1,100 published viral clones and from other ImmuneACCESS disease sequences. TCRdb trimmed public reads at Q25 via fastp, called clones via MiXCR and kept in-frame beta chains. Merged by CDR3 protein, the rows form single entries marked with the most common genes and DNA. TCRdb's processing, not the authors' own work, is the source of the V and J calls. This sample holds about 430,000 distinct CDR3 sequences; around 85% were observed only once. The biggest ten clones account for 0.09% to 0.15% of the sample.

The V and J genes are TRBV4-1 and TRBJ2-7; 7 middle bases align to TRBD2. Source material: CD8+ T cells from PBMCs. The TCR was taken from a human donor with multiple sclerosis. For the CDR3, the sequence is CASSHPGEGQNEQYF. The DNA reads as follows: TGCGCCAGCAGCCACCCGGGGGAGGGCCAGAACGAGCAGTACTTC.